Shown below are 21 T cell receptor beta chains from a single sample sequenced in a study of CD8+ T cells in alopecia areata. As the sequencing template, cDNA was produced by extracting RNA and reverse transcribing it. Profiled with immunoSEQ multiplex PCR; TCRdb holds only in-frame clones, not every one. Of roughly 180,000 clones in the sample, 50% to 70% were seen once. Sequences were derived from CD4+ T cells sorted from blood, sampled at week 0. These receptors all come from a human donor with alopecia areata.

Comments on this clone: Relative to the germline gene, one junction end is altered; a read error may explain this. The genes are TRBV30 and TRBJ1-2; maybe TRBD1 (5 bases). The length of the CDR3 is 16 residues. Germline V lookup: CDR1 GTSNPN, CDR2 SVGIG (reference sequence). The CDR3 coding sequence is TGTGCCTGGAGTGTACGGAGCCTGACAGTCAACTCTGGCTACACCTTC. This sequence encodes CAWSVRSLTVNSGYTF.

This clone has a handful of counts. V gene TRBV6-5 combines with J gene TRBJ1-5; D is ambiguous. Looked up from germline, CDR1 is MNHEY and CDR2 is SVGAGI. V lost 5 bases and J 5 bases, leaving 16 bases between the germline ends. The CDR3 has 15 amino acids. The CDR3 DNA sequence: TGTGCCAGCAGTCCTCGTTCTTCTCCTTATCAGCCCCAGCATTTT. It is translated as CASSPRSSPYQPQHF.

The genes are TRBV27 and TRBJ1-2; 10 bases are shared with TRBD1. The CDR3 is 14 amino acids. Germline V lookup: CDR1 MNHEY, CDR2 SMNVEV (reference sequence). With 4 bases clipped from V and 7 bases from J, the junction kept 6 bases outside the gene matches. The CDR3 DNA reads TGTGCCAGCAGTTCCGACAGGGGGCGCGGTGGCTACACCTTC. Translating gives CASSSDRGRGGYTF.

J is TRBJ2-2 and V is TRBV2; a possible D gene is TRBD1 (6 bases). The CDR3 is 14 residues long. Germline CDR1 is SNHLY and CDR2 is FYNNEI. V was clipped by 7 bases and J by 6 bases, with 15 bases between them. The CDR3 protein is CASTAIGGAGELFF. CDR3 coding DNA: TGTGCCAGCACTGCAATAGGGGGTGCCGGGGAGCTGTTTTTT. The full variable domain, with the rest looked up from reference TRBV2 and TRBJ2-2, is EPEVTQTPSHQVTQMGQEVILRCVPISNHLYFYWYRQILGQKVEFLVSFYNNEISEKSEIFDDQFSVERPDGSNFTLKIRSTKLEDSAMYFCASTAIGGAGELFFGEGSRLTVL.

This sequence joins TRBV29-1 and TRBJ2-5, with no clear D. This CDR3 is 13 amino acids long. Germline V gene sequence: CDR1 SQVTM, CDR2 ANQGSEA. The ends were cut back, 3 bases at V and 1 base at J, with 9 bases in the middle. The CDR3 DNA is TGCAGCGTTGAGAGCCGGCCCCAAGAGACCCAGTACTTC. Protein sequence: CSVESRPQETQYF.

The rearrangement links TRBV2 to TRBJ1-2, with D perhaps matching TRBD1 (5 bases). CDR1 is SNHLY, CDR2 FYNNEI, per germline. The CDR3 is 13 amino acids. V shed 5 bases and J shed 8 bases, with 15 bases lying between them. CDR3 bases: TGTGCCAGCAGTTACGGACACCAAGCCGGCTACACCTTC. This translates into CASSYGHQAGYTF.

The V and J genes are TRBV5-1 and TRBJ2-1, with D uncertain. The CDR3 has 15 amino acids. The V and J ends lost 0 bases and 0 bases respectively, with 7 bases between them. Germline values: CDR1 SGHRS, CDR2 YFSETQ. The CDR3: CASSLAQSSYNEQFF. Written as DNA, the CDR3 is TGCGCCAGCAGCTTGGCTCAGAGCTCCTACAATGAGCAGTTCTTC.

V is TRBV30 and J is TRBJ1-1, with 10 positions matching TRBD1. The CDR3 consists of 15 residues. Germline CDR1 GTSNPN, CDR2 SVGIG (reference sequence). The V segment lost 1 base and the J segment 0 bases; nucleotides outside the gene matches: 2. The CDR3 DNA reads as TGTGCCTGGAGTGGACAGGGGGCAATGAACACTGAAGCTTTCTTT. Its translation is CAWSGQGAMNTEAFF.

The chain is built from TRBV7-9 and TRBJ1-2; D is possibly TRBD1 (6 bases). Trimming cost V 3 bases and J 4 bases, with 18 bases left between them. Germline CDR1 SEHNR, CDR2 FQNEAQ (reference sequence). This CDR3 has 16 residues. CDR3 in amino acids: CASSLVTGTFGYGYTF. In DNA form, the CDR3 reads TGTGCCAGCAGCTTGGTCACAGGGACCTTCGGCTATGGCTACACCTTC.

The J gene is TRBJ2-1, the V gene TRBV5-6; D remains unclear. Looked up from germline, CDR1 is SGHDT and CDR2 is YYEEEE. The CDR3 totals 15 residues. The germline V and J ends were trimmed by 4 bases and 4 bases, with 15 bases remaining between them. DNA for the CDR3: TGTGCCAGCAGCCCGAACCCGACACCTTACAATGAGCAGTTCTTC. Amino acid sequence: CASSPNPTPYNEQFF.

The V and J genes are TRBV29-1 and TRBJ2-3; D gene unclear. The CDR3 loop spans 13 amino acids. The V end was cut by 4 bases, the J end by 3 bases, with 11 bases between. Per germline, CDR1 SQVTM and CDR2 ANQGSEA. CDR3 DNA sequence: TGCAGCGTTGGGCCCTCCTTAACAGATACGCAGTATTTT. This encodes CSVGPSLTDTQYF.

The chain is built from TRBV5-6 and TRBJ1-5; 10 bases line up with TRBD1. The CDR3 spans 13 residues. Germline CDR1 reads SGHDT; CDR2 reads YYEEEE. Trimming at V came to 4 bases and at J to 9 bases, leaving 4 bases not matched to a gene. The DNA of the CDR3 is TGTGCCAGCAGCCGGGGACAGGGGAGGCCCCAGCATTTT. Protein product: CASSRGQGRPQHF.

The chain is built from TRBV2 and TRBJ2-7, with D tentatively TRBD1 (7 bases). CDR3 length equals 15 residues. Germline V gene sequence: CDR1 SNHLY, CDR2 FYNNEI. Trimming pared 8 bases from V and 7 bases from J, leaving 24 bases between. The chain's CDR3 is CASSGRGTVTGEQYF. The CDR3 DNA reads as TGTGCCAGCTCCGGCCGCGGGACAGTCACGGGGGAGCAGTACTTC.

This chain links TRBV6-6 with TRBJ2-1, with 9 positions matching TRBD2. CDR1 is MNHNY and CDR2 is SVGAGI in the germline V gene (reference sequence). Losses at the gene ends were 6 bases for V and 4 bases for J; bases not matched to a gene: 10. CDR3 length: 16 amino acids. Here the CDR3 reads CASSRPTAGGYNEQFF. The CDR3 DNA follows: TGTGCCAGCAGCCGCCCCACAGCGGGGGGTTACAATGAGCAGTTCTTC.

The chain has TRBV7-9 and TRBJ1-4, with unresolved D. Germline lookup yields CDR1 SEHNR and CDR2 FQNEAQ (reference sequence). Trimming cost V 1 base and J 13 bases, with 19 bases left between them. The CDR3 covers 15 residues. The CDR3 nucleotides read TGTGCCAGCAGCTTAGGGAGTGGCCTAGCCGAGGGACTGTTTTTT. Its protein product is CASSLGSGLAEGLFF.

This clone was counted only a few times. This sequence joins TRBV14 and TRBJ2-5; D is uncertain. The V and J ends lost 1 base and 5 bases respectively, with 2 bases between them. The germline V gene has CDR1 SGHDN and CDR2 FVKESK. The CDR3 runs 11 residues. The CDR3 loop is CASSQAETQYF. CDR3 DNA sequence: TGTGCCAGCAGCCAAGCGGAGACCCAGTACTTC.

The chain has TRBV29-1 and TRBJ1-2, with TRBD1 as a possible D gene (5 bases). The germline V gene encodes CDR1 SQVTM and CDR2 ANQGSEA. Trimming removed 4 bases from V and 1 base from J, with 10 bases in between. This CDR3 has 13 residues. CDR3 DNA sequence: TGCAGCGTTGGGGGGGAATTTAACTATGGCTACACCTTC. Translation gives CSVGGEFNYGYTF.

The chain's CDR3 is CAISGDRGLPVEAFF. The CDR3 coding sequence is TGTGCCATCAGTGGTGACAGGGGGCTACCCGTTGAAGCTTTCTTT. The V and J genes are TRBV10-3 and TRBJ1-1, with TRBD1 matching over 10 bases. The CDR3 consists of 15 residues. The germline V gene has CDR1 ENHRY and CDR2 SYGVKD. V gave up 4 bases and J gave up 7 bases; unmatched junction bases: 9.

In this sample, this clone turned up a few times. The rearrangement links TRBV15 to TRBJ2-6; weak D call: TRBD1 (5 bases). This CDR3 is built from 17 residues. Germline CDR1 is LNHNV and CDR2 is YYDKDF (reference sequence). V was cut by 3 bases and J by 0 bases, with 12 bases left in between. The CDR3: CATSSFLGLSGANVLTF. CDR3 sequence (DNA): TGTGCCACCAGCAGCTTCCTGGGGCTCTCTGGGGCCAACGTCCTGACTTTC.

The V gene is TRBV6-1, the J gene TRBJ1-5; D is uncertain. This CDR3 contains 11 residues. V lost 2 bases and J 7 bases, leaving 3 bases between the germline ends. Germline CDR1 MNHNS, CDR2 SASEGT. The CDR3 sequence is CASSEPQPQHF. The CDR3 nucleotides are TGTGCCAGCAGTGAACCCCAGCCCCAGCATTTT.

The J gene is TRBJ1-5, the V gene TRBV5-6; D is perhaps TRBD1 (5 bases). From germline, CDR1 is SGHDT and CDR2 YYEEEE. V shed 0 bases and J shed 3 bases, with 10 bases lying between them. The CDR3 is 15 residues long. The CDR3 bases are TGTGCCAGCAGCTTGGGGCAGGGTAACAATCAGCCCCAGCATTTT. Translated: CASSLGQGNNQPQHF.